Listed here is a single T cell receptor beta chain. Its antigen remains unknown. Germline CDR1 SQVTM, CDR2 ANQGSEA. Trimming left V 3 bases short and J 4 bases short, with 6 bases between. The CDR3 consists of 11 residues. This entry comes from a study of T-cell reconstitution after alpha-beta-depleted transplantation in children. Overall study findings and caveats: Most T-cell counts and diversity one year after the transplant came from T cells that were newly produced.

Unique molecular identifiers were built into the TCRbeta library. TCRdb ran MiXCR on the PCR reads and lists one entry per CDR3 protein. The sample lists over 90,000 distinct CDR3 sequences, 7.5% to 9% occurring once. The clonotype originates from a boy aged 2 to 10 with acute lymphoblastic leukemia, due to receive a stem cell transplant. This chain uses TRBV29-1 with TRBJ1-1; a possible D gene is TRBD1 (6 bases). Material: PBMCs, obtained before TCRalphabeta/CD19-depleted stem cell transplant. CDR3 sequence reads: CSVEGATEAFF. DNA for the CDR3: TGCAGCGTTGAGGGGGCCACTGAAGCTTTCTTT. The full variable domain, its missing parts supplied by reference TRBV29-1 and TRBJ1-1, is SAVISQKPSRDICQRGTSLTIQCQVDSQVTMMFWYRQQPGQSLTLIATANQGSEATYESGFVIDKFPISRPNLTFSTLTVSNMSPEDSSIYLCSVEGATEAFFGQGTRLTVV.